Below, 29 T cell receptor beta chains from the same sample are listed, as sequenced in a study of shared clonotypes between healthy human individuals. The assay was immunoSEQ multiplex PCR, and TCRdb's table has in-frame clones only and misses some. The profile shows about 990,000 clones, around 78% of them singletons. Sequencing was carried out using memory CD4+ T cells from PBMCs. The subset denotes: CD45RA-negative fraction. These receptor sequences come from a man aged 18 to 30 in good health. Some clones in this sample may be carry-over from other donors' samples.

The chain has TRBV7-8 and TRBJ2-1; D not resolved. Germline V lookup: CDR1 SGHVS, CDR2 FQNEAQ. CDR3 length: 17 amino acids. V lost 5 bases to trimming and J lost 3 bases, with 20 bases between them. The CDR3: CASSVRWARDIYNEQFF. The CDR3 coding sequence is TGTGCCAGCAGCGTAAGATGGGCTAGGGATATCTACAATGAGCAGTTCTTC.

Of note for this clone: A single base is all that separates this from a far larger clone, so a read error is likely. The chain couples TRBV30 to TRBJ2-7; D gene uncertain. This CDR3 region has 8 residues. The germline V gene encodes CDR1 GTSNPN and CDR2 SVGIG (reference sequence). For the CDR3, the DNA is TGTGCCTGGAGTCTCGCCTGCTTC. Its translation is CAWSLACF. Filled out from reference TRBV30 and TRBJ2-7, the complete variable domain reads SQTIHQWPATLVQPVGSPLSLECTVEGTSNPNLYWYRQAAGRGLQLLFYSVGIGQISSEVPQNLSASRPQDRQFILSSKKLLLSDSGFYLCAWSLACFGPGTRLTVT.

V usage is TRBV11-2 and J usage is TRBJ2-7; 10 bases agree with TRBD2. Germline CDR1 and CDR2: SGHAT and FQNNGV. Trimming took 4 bases from V and 0 from J; bases not matched to a gene: 12. CDR3 length equals 18 residues. CDR3 in amino acids: CASSSPNRLAGYSYEQYF. DNA of the CDR3: TGTGCCAGCAGCTCCCCAAACCGACTAGCGGGCTACTCCTACGAGCAGTACTTC.

This clone was seen repeatedly, ten times or more. This sample also contains other DNA sequences that code for the same CDR3. J is TRBJ1-5 and V is TRBV10-3; the D is unclear. Trimming removed 3 bases from V and 6 bases from J, with 12 bases in between. In germline, CDR1 is ENHRY, CDR2 SYGVKD. The CDR3 sequence is 14 residues long. CDR3 in amino acids: CAISDTRALQPQHF. In DNA form, the CDR3 reads TGTGCCATCAGTGATACCCGGGCCCTTCAGCCCCAGCATTTT.

The rearrangement joins TRBV7-8 to TRBJ2-5, with D perhaps matching TRBD2 (5 bases). Germline values: CDR1 SGHVS, CDR2 FQNEAQ. The CDR3 totals 14 residues. V was trimmed by 2 bases and J by 9 bases, leaving 16 bases between them. The CDR3 DNA sequence: TGTGCCAGCAGCTTATCGGAGGCTCGTCTGGCCCAGTACTTC. It codes for CASSLSEARLAQYF.

The J gene is TRBJ2-7, the V gene TRBV7-3; D perhaps matches TRBD1 (7 bases). Trimming took off 1 base at V and 5 bases at J, with 12 bases between the two ends. CDR1 is SGHTA and CDR2 is FQGTGA in the germline V gene. This CDR3 spans 14 amino acids. The CDR3 nucleotides read TGTGCCAGCAGCTTAAACAGGGGAGGCGACGAGCAGTACTTC. Translating gives CASSLNRGGDEQYF. Looking up the rest from reference TRBV7-3 and TRBJ2-7 gives the full variable domain: GAGVSQTPSNKVTEKGKYVELRCDPISGHTALYWYRQSLGQGPEFLIYFQGTGAADDSGLPNDRFFAVRPEGSVSTLKIQRTERGDSAVYLCASSLNRGGDEQYFGPGTRLTVT.

This clone was picked up a small number of times. J is TRBJ2-5 and V is TRBV11-2, with D hard to call. Near its end, the DNA agrees better with TRBJ2-7, so the J call may be wrong. Germline values: CDR1 SGHAT, CDR2 FQNNGV. The CDR3 length is 15 residues. Here the CDR3 DNA reads TGTGCCAGCAGCTTAGACCCCTTTGGGCGGTACGAGCAGTACTTC. Residues: CASSLDPFGRYEQYF.

V and J are TRBV5-6 and TRBJ2-7; 8 bases are shared with TRBD1. The CDR3 covers 16 residues. CDR1 is SGHDT, CDR2 YYEEEE, per germline. Trimming cost V 4 bases and J 1 base; bases outside gene matches: 10. The CDR3 loop reads CASSPGTGLGSYEQYF. CDR3 bases: TGTGCCAGCAGCCCTGGGACAGGCTTAGGGTCCTACGAGCAGTACTTC. Full variable domain (outside the CDR3, taken from reference TRBV5-6 and TRBJ2-7): DAGVTQSPTHLIKTRGQQVTLRCSPKSGHDTVSWYQQALGQGPQFIFQYYEEEERQRGNFPDRFSGHQFPNYSSELNVNALLLGDSALYLCASSPGTGLGSYEQYFGPGTRLTVT.

The chain carries TRBV2 and TRBJ1-5; D perhaps matches TRBD1 (6 bases). V lost 7 bases and J lost 3, with 10 bases in between. The CDR3 extends over 13 amino acids. Germline assignment: CDR1 SNHLY and CDR2 FYNNEI. The CDR3, as DNA: TGTGCCAGCAAGGGGGACTACAATCAGCCCCAGCATTTT. Translation: CASKGDYNQPQHF. The full variable domain, rest sourced from reference TRBV2 and TRBJ1-5, is EPEVTQTPSHQVTQMGQEVILRCVPISNHLYFYWYRQILGQKVEFLVSFYNNEISEKSEIFDDQFSVERPDGSNFTLKIRSTKLEDSAMYFCASKGDYNQPQHFGDGTRLSIL.

As regards this clone: Other DNA sequences in the sample encode the same CDR3. This rearrangement joins TRBV18 to TRBJ2-1; D is perhaps TRBD2 (5 bases). The CDR3 runs 16 residues. CDR1 is KGHSH and CDR2 is LQKENI in the germline V gene. V was shortened by 4 bases and J by 0 bases, with 13 bases between the two germline ends. In DNA, the CDR3 is TGTGCCAGCTCACGACCTTCGGGGAGCTCCTACAATGAGCAGTTCTTC. It translates to CASSRPSGSSYNEQFF.

The genes are TRBV28 and TRBJ2-3, with D perhaps matching TRBD2 (6 bases). Germline-derived CDR1 and CDR2 are MDHEN and SYDVKM. The CDR3 is made up of 14 amino acids. Trimming shortened V by 1 base and J by 5 bases, and 10 bases separated the two germline ends. CDR3 sequence: CASSLFQAGDTQYF. As DNA, the CDR3 is TGTGCCAGCAGTTTATTCCAAGCGGGAGATACGCAGTATTTT.

The chain recombines TRBV19 with TRBJ2-5; 8 bases map to TRBD2. The germline V gene has CDR1 LNHDA and CDR2 SQIVND (reference sequence). V shed 4 bases and J 6 bases; nucleotides not matched to a gene: 10. The CDR3 consists of 15 residues. CDR3 sequence (DNA): TGTGCCAGTAGTAGCCCGGGACTAGGGGAAAAGACCCAGTACTTC. Encoded protein: CASSSPGLGEKTQYF.

J is TRBJ2-6 and V is TRBV18; 12 positions match TRBD2. V lost 4 bases and J lost 0; bases outside the gene matches: 1. This CDR3 region has 17 residues. Germline CDR1 reads KGHSH; CDR2 reads LQKENI. The chain's CDR3 is CASSLLAGGSGANVLTF. CDR3 nucleotides: TGTGCCAGCTCACTACTAGCGGGGGGCTCTGGGGCCAACGTCCTGACTTTC.

This rearrangement joins TRBV28 to TRBJ2-5; D unclear. Trimming left V 8 bases short and J 2 bases short, with 15 bases between. The CDR3 loop spans 14 amino acids. The germline gives CDR1 MDHEN, CDR2 SYDVKM. CDR3 in DNA: TGTGCCAGCCGTGGGGAACAGATGCAAGAGACCCAGTACTTC. This sequence encodes CASRGEQMQETQYF.

The rearrangement uses TRBV5-1 and TRBJ2-2, with 12 bases aligning to TRBD2. Per the germline V gene, CDR1 is SGHRS and CDR2 is YFSETQ. Trimming took 4 bases from V and 2 from J; bases not matched to a gene: 12. The CDR3 extends over 19 amino acids. In DNA form, the CDR3 reads TGCGCCAGCAGCCCGACCCTCCAGACTAGCGGGAGTAACACCGGGGAGCTGTTTTTT. Protein product: CASSPTLQTSGSNTGELFF.

The CDR3 spells CASSLLAAGGVTQYF. Here the CDR3 DNA reads TGTGCCAGCAGTTTATTGGCAGCGGGAGGAGTGACCCAGTACTTC. The chain has TRBV28 and TRBJ2-5; 9 bases line up with TRBD2. Germline loops: CDR1 MDHEN, CDR2 SYDVKM. The CDR3 is 15 residues long. Trimming removed 1 base from V and 7 bases from J; junction bases left unmatched: 7. The full variable domain, in which reference TRBV28 and TRBJ2-5 provide the parts outside the CDR3, is DVKVTQSSRYLVKRTGEKVFLECVQDMDHENMFWYRQDPGLGLRLIYFSYDVKMKEKGDIPEGYSVSREKKERFSLILESASTNQTSMYLCASSLLAAGGVTQYFGPGTRLLVL.

The rearrangement uses TRBV19 and TRBJ2-4, with 7 bases fitting TRBD1. The CDR3 sequence is 17 residues long. Germline V gene data show CDR1 as LNHDA and CDR2 as SQIVND (reference sequence). The V and J ends lost 3 bases and 0 bases, in that order; junction bases with no gene match: 8. The DNA for the CDR3 is TGTGCCAGTAGTATCCTACAGGGGCACAAAGCCAAAAACATTCAGTACTTC. It codes for CASSILQGHKAKNIQYF.

The CDR3 loop is CASSPPPGPVGPDTQYF. Written as DNA, the CDR3 is TGTGCCAGCAGTCCTCCTCCGGGCCCCGTAGGTCCAGATACGCAGTATTTT. The chain has TRBV5-4 and TRBJ2-3; D ambiguous. V lost 5 bases and J lost 4, with 23 bases in between. The germline V gene has CDR1 SGHNT and CDR2 YYREEE (reference sequence). The CDR3 spans 17 residues.

This chain connects TRBV19 to TRBJ2-4; D may match TRBD1 or TRBD2 (6 bases each). The germline CDR1 and CDR2 sequences are LNHDA and SQIVND (reference sequence). The ends were cut back, 6 bases at V and 8 bases at J, with 20 bases in the middle. The CDR3 has 15 residues. Here the CDR3 reads CASSLSGVGGHIQYF. In DNA, the CDR3 is TGTGCCAGTAGCCTTAGTGGAGTCGGGGGCCACATTCAGTACTTC.

The chain employs TRBV4-3 and TRBJ1-2; 9 bases are shared with TRBD1. The CDR3 sequence is 18 residues long. Germline CDR1 reads LGHNA; CDR2 reads YSLEER. V lost 4 bases, J lost 5 bases, and 17 bases stayed unmatched. The CDR3, as DNA: TGCGCCAGCAGCCGCTATGCCCCCACAGGGGGCGCGGGGTATGGCTACACCTTC. As protein: CASSRYAPTGGAGYGYTF.

This chain connects TRBV28 to TRBJ2-5; D is perhaps TRBD1 or TRBD2 (5 bases each). This CDR3 contains 11 residues. Trimming shortened V by 2 bases and J by 10 bases, and 8 bases separated the two germline ends. CDR1 and CDR2 from the germline V gene are MDHEN and SYDVKM. The CDR3 coding sequence is TGTGCCAGCAGTTTAGAGGGGATCCAGTACTTC. This codes for CASSLEGIQYF.

Comments on this clone: Other DNA sequences in this specimen translate into the identical CDR3. The chain is built from TRBV7-3 and TRBJ2-5, with D possibly matching TRBD2 (6 bases). The CDR3 runs 13 residues. Trimming took off 5 bases at V and 5 bases at J, with 12 bases between the two ends. Germline loops: CDR1 SGHTA, CDR2 FQGTGA. CDR3 in DNA: TGTGCCAGCAGCCGGGGGTCCCGGGAGACCCAGTACTTC. Residues: CASSRGSRETQYF.

The chain combines TRBV27 with TRBJ1-2, with 7 bases fitting TRBD1. The length of the CDR3 is 15 residues. Germline values: CDR1 MNHEY, CDR2 SMNVEV (reference sequence). The junction had 10 bases not matched to a gene; V was cut back by 2 bases and J by 7 bases. The CDR3 reads CASSLIGTATGGYTF. In nucleotides, the CDR3 is TGTGCCAGCAGTTTAATCGGGACAGCAACGGGTGGCTACACCTTC.

The chain is built from TRBV2 and TRBJ2-1; the D call may be TRBD1 or TRBD2 (7 bases each). The V gene's germline CDR1 is SNHLY and CDR2 FYNNEI. The CDR3 spans 17 residues. V was shortened by 0 bases and J by 3 bases, with 15 bases between the two germline ends. The CDR3 is CASSEALQGGFYNEQFF. The CDR3 DNA reads TGTGCCAGCAGTGAAGCGCTTCAGGGGGGGTTCTACAATGAGCAGTTCTTC. The whole variable domain, filled in from reference TRBV2 and TRBJ2-1, reads EPEVTQTPSHQVTQMGQEVILRCVPISNHLYFYWYRQILGQKVEFLVSFYNNEISEKSEIFDDQFSVERPDGSNFTLKIRSTKLEDSAMYFCASSEALQGGFYNEQFFGPGTRLTVL.

With regard to this clone: This same CDR3 is encoded by further DNA sequences in the sample. This chain uses TRBV5-1 with TRBJ2-5, with D hard to call. Germline CDR1 is SGHRS and CDR2 is YFSETQ. The CDR3 has 12 residues. Trimming shortened V by 4 bases and J by 2 bases, and 6 bases separated the two germline ends. The CDR3 is CASSLRQETQYF. DNA of the CDR3: TGCGCCAGCAGCCTAAGACAAGAGACCCAGTACTTC. The complete variable domain, with remaining parts taken from reference TRBV5-1 and TRBJ2-5, reads KAGVTQTPRYLIKTRGQQVTLSCSPISGHRSVSWYQQTPGQGLQFLFEYFSETQRNKGNFPGRFSGRQFSNSRSEMNVSTLELGDSALYLCASSLRQETQYFGPGTRLLVL.

The chain's CDR3 is CASSLGIVRGQETQYF. The CDR3 region has the DNA TGCGCCAGCAGCTTGGGGATAGTCAGGGGGCAAGAGACCCAGTACTTC. This rearrangement joins TRBV5-1 to TRBJ2-5; 7 bases fit TRBD1. Per the germline V gene, CDR1 is SGHRS and CDR2 is YFSETQ. Trimming removed 0 bases from V and 2 bases from J; junction bases left unmatched: 7. The CDR3 spans 16 residues.

To note about this clone: This same CDR3 is encoded by further DNA sequences in the sample. The rearrangement uses TRBV5-1 and TRBJ1-5; the D gene is possibly TRBD1 (6 bases). Trimming took 4 bases from V and 5 from J, leaving 10 bases between them. The CDR3 consists of 13 residues. Per germline, CDR1 SGHRS and CDR2 YFSETQ. Here the CDR3 reads CASSLDSDQPQHF. As DNA, the CDR3 is TGCGCCAGCAGCCTGGACAGCGATCAGCCCCAGCATTTT.

In nucleotides, the CDR3 is TGCAGCGTTGGACTTTCTGAGACCCAGTACTTC. Its translation is CSVGLSETQYF. The rearrangement joins TRBV29-1 to TRBJ2-5; D uncertain. The germline V gene encodes CDR1 SQVTM and CDR2 ANQGSEA. This CDR3 has 11 residues. Trimming removed 4 bases from V and 5 bases from J, with 8 bases in between.

The V call is TRBV28, the J call TRBJ1-1; D gene unclear. The ends were cut back, 4 bases at V and 0 bases at J, with 15 bases in the middle. Germline CDR1 and CDR2: MDHEN and SYDVKM. This CDR3 is built from 16 residues. The CDR3 DNA sequence: TGTGCCAGCAGTTCCCCCGGGTTGGACTTGAACACTGAAGCTTTCTTT. This translates into CASSSPGLDLNTEAFF.